These 20 T cell receptor beta chains share one sample of origin, sequenced in a study of T cell responses to AZD1222 COVID-19 vaccine. Libraries were prepared by immunoSEQ multiplex PCR; TCRdb keeps only in-frame clonotypes and omits some of them. Of tens of thousands of clones listed, around 88% are singletons. The sample consisted of peripheral blood, taken 28 days after the second AZD1222 dose. The receptors shown here come from an adult who received the AZD1222 COVID-19 vaccine.

This clone was counted a few times. This chain uses TRBV6-5 with TRBJ1-1, with 7 nucleotides matching TRBD1. V lost 4 bases and J lost 11; bases outside the gene matches: 7. The CDR3 totals 12 residues. Germline loops: CDR1 MNHEY, CDR2 SVGAGI. In DNA, the CDR3 is TGTGCCAGCAGTTTTCGACAGGGCAGCGCTTTCTTT. Translation: CASSFRQGSAFF.

Points on this clone: A junction end diverges from the germline sequence, so it may reflect a read error. J is TRBJ1-4 and V is TRBV12-3 or TRBV12-4; TRBD1 matches at 9 bases. This CDR3 is 13 amino acids long. The CDR3 sequence: CASSLGPGTGQHF. In nucleotides, the CDR3 is TGTGCCAGCAGTTTAGGGCCGGGGACAGGGCAACATTTT.

This chain uses TRBV15 with TRBJ2-1, with D perhaps TRBD1 or TRBD2 (6 bases each). Germline V gene data show CDR1 as LNHNV and CDR2 as YYDKDF (reference sequence). The CDR3 consists of 16 residues. The V gene lost 0 bases and the J gene lost 7 bases, with 16 bases spanning the gap. The CDR3 DNA is TGTGCCACCAGCAGAGATAAGGGGGGAGGATGGAATGAGCAGTTCTTC. Protein sequence: CATSRDKGGGWNEQFF.

The V gene is TRBV4-1, the J gene TRBJ2-4; 8 positions agree with TRBD1. The CDR3 runs 17 residues. V was clipped by 4 bases and J by 2 bases; unmatched bases: 10. In germline, CDR1 is MGHRA, CDR2 YSYEKL. The CDR3 bases are TGCGCCAGCAGCCGAGAGCCTGGACAGGGATCCAAAAACATTCAGTACTTC. Protein product: CASSREPGQGSKNIQYF.

The chain uses TRBV23-1 and TRBJ1-5; TRBD1 is a possible D gene (5 bases). TRBV23-1 is sorted into the ORF group, with uncertain function. The CDR3 contains 21 residues. Between the trimmed V and J ends, which lost 0 bases and 5 bases, there was a span of 29 bases. CDR3: CASSQSNCHRIVMRRDQPQHF. In DNA form, the CDR3 reads TGCGCCAGCAGTCAATCTAACTGTCACAGGATAGTAATGAGGAGGGATCAGCCCCAGCATTTT.

This chain links TRBV19 with TRBJ1-3, with 7 bases lining up with TRBD1. Germline V gives CDR1 LNHDA, CDR2 SQIVND (reference sequence). Germline trimming cut 3 bases from V and 2 bases from J; bases unmatched to any gene: 7. The CDR3 covers 16 residues. The CDR3 reads CASSIFAGTAGNTIYF. CDR3 DNA sequence: TGTGCCAGTAGTATCTTCGCCGGGACAGCTGGAAACACCATATATTTT.

This rearrangement joins TRBV6-5 to TRBJ2-7, with TRBD1 matching 9 bases. The CDR3 is made up of 15 amino acids. V gave up 4 bases and J gave up 5 bases; unmatched junction bases: 9. Germline V lookup: CDR1 MNHEY, CDR2 SVGAGI. CDR3 protein: CASSFIAGQGDEQYF. In DNA form, the CDR3 reads TGTGCCAGCAGTTTCATCGCGGGACAGGGCGACGAGCAGTACTTC.

This clone was counted between two and nine times. This chain links TRBV7-8 with TRBJ1-2; D unclear. The CDR3 totals 15 residues. V dropped 0 bases and J dropped 1 base, with 9 bases sitting between them. Germline V gene sequence: CDR1 SGHVS, CDR2 FQNEAQ. This chain's CDR3 is CASSLASAYNYGYTF. The CDR3 DNA is TGTGCCAGCAGCTTAGCGTCAGCCTATAACTATGGCTACACCTTC.

The chain links TRBV4-1 to TRBJ1-2, with D perhaps TRBD1 (5 bases). The CDR3 length is 14 residues. The ends were cut back, 4 bases at V and 4 bases at J, with 13 bases in the middle. Looked up from germline, CDR1 is MGHRA and CDR2 is YSYEKL. The CDR3 here is CASSPRERGYGYTF. The CDR3 nucleotides are TGCGCCAGCAGCCCCAGGGAACGTGGCTATGGCTACACCTTC.

This chain links TRBV29-1 with TRBJ2-1; tentatively, D is TRBD1 (6 bases). Germline V gene data show CDR1 as SQVTM and CDR2 as ANQGSEA. V lost 5 bases, J lost 10 bases, and 21 bases lay in between. CDR3 length: 14 amino acids. As DNA, the CDR3 is TGCAGCGTTACTATCGGACAGCCTGGTGGGGAGCAGTTCTTC. Its protein product is CSVTIGQPGGEQFF.

This chain connects TRBV7-2 to TRBJ1-2; D call uncertain. The CDR3 spans 15 residues. V was cut by 1 base and J by 0 bases, with 9 bases left in between. From germline, CDR1 is SGHTA and CDR2 FQGNSA. CDR3 sequence: CASSLGQEPNYGYTF. The CDR3 DNA sequence: TGTGCCAGCAGCTTAGGCCAGGAACCTAACTATGGCTACACCTTC.

The chain combines TRBV5-1 with TRBJ2-1; D is perhaps TRBD1 (6 bases). CDR1 and CDR2 from the germline V gene are SGHRS and YFSETQ. Trimming left V 2 bases short and J 9 bases short, with 18 bases between. The CDR3 loop spans 15 amino acids. The CDR3 protein is CASSLGGYRIGEQFF. CDR3 sequence (DNA): TGCGCCAGCAGCTTAGGGGGTTACCGAATAGGTGAGCAGTTCTTC.

The genes are TRBV13 and TRBJ1-6; maybe TRBD1 (6 bases). This CDR3 region has 17 residues. The V end lost 0 bases, the J end lost 4 bases, and 13 bases lay between the germline ends. Germline assignment: CDR1 PRHDT and CDR2 FYEKMQ (reference sequence). This chain's CDR3 is CASSLGPGEIYNSPLHF. The CDR3 region has the DNA TGTGCCAGCAGCTTAGGTCCAGGGGAAATTTATAATTCACCCCTCCACTTT. Based on the CDR3 plus reference TRBV13 and TRBJ1-6, the full variable domain is AAGVIQSPRHLIKEKRETATLKCYPIPRHDTVYWYQQGPGQDPQFLISFYEKMQSDKGSIPDRFSAQQFSDYHSELNMSSLELGDSALYFCASSLGPGEIYNSPLHFGNGTRLTVT.

This sequence joins TRBV19 and TRBJ1-5, with no clear D. V gave up 1 base and J gave up 6 bases, with 13 bases separating them. The CDR3 totals 15 residues. Germline V gives CDR1 LNHDA, CDR2 SQIVND (reference sequence). The CDR3 DNA sequence: TGTGCCAGTAGTATAGTGGGAAGTCCAGCTCAGCCCCAGCATTTT. Amino acids: CASSIVGSPAQPQHF.

The genes are TRBV7-2 and TRBJ1-2, with no clear D. V lost 5 bases and J 8 bases, leaving 15 bases between the germline ends. There are 13 residues in the CDR3. CDR1 and CDR2 (germline): SGHTA, FQGNSA. Written as DNA, the CDR3 is TGTGCCAGCAGCCCGGACGGCTCTTACGGCTACACCTTC. Its translation is CASSPDGSYGYTF. Drawing the rest from reference TRBV7-2 and TRBJ1-2, the complete variable domain is GAGVSQSPSNKVTEKGKDVELRCDPISGHTALYWYRQSLGQGLEFLIYFQGNSAPDKSGLPSDRFSAERTGGSVSTLTIQRTQQEDSAVYLCASSPDGSYGYTFGSGTRLTVV.

The rearrangement joins TRBV7-9 to TRBJ2-7, with TRBD1 as a possible D gene (6 bases). From germline, CDR1 is SEHNR and CDR2 FQNEAQ (reference sequence). V lost 1 base and J lost 4, with 17 bases in between. This CDR3 region has 16 residues. The CDR3 loop is CASSLETQGIDYEQYF. The DNA for the CDR3 is TGTGCCAGCAGCTTAGAGACTCAGGGGATTGATTACGAGCAGTACTTC.

In this sample, this clone turned up a few times. Here the CDR3 reads CASSETTGGLYEQYF. The CDR3 DNA sequence: TGTGCCAGCAGCGAGACGACAGGGGGCCTCTACGAGCAGTACTTC. V and J are TRBV9 and TRBJ2-7; 10 nucleotides match TRBD1. Losses at the gene ends were 3 bases for V and 3 bases for J; bases not matched to a gene: 6. CDR3 length: 15 residues. In germline, CDR1 is SGDLS, CDR2 YYNGEE.

The V call is TRBV6-6, the J call TRBJ1-4; TRBD1 agrees at 7 bases. J lost 8 bases, V lost 4 bases, and 10 bases had no gene match. CDR1 and CDR2 (germline): MNHNY, SVGAGI (reference sequence). There are 15 residues in the CDR3. The CDR3 region is CASSWQGEFWEKLFF. Written as DNA, the CDR3 is TGTGCCAGCAGTTGGCAGGGGGAGTTTTGGGAAAAACTGTTTTTT.

This clone was counted once. This chain connects TRBV6-6 to TRBJ2-7; 7 nucleotides line up with TRBD1. Looked up from germline, CDR1 is MNHNY and CDR2 is SVGAGI (reference sequence). The CDR3 runs to 14 residues. V dropped 7 bases and J dropped 5; count of bases not matched to a gene: 11. The chain's CDR3 is CASTRNRGLDEQYF. In DNA form, the CDR3 reads TGTGCCAGCACTCGGAACAGGGGTCTGGACGAGCAGTACTTC.

This chain joins TRBV7-9 and TRBJ1-1, with D uncertain. This CDR3 is 13 amino acids long. Trimming cost V 10 bases and J 0 bases, with 12 bases left between them. Germline V lookup: CDR1 SEHNR, CDR2 FQNEAQ (reference sequence). CDR3 DNA sequence: TGTGCCACACAAATCCAGGTGAACACTGAAGCTTTCTTT. Protein: CATQIQVNTEAFF.